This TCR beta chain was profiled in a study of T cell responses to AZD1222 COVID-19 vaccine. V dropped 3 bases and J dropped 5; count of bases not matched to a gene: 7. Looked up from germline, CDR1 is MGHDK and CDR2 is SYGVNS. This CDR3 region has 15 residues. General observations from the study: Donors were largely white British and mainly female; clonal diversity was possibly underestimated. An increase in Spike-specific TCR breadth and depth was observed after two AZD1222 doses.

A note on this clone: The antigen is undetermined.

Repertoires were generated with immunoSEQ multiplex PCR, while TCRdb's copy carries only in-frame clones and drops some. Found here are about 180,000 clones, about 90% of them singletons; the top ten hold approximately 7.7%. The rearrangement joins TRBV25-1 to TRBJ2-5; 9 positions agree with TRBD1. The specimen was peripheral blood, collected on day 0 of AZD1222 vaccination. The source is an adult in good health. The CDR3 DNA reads TGTGCCAGCAGTGATTTTCGACAGGGGGACGAGACCCAGTACTTC. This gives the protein CASSDFRQGDETQYF. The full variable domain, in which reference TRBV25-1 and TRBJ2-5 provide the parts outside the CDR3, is EADIYQTPRYLVIGTGKKITLECSQTMGHDKMYWYQQDPGMELHLIHYSYGVNSTEKGDLSSESTVSRIRTEHFPLTLESARPSHTSQYLCASSDFRQGDETQYFGPGTRLLVL.